These 15 T cell receptor beta chains originate from one sample sequenced in a study of T cell responses to AZD1222 COVID-19 vaccine. The protocol was immunoSEQ multiplex PCR, while the TCRdb copy is restricted to in-frame clones and leaves out a portion. The table includes around 95,000 clones, around nine tenths detected once. The source was peripheral blood, collected on day 0 of AZD1222 vaccination. The receptors come from an adult in good health.

The rearrangement links TRBV10-3 to TRBJ2-5; TRBD2 matches 8 bases. The germline V gene has CDR1 ENHRY and CDR2 SYGVKD. This CDR3 region has 19 residues. J gave up 7 bases and V 3 bases, and 22 bases lay outside the gene matches. The CDR3 loop reads CAISDRMGGGSEGAGTQYF. The CDR3 DNA follows: TGTGCCATCAGTGACCGCATGGGCGGGGGGTCCGAAGGGGCAGGGACCCAGTACTTC.

The chain joins TRBV4-1 to TRBJ1-1; D is unresolved. V dropped 1 base and J dropped 8 bases, with 26 bases sitting between them. Germline CDR1 reads MGHRA; CDR2 reads YSYEKL. The CDR3 extends over 18 amino acids. CDR3 DNA: TGCGCCAGCAGCCAAGGCGGTGGGAGTCACCTACTATCCCGGGAAGCTTTCTTT. This gives the protein CASSQGGGSHLLSREAFF.

The chain links TRBV19 to TRBJ1-5, with D possibly being TRBD1 (6 bases). Trimming removed 9 bases at V and 6 bases at J, with 18 bases between. The CDR3 runs to 14 residues. The V gene's germline CDR1 is LNHDA and CDR2 SQIVND (reference sequence). The CDR3 coding sequence is TGTGCCAGCACGGAAGGCAGGGGAGGTCAGCCCCAGCATTTT. This encodes CASTEGRGGQPQHF.

This clone was counted once. This sequence joins TRBV7-9 and TRBJ1-4; possibly TRBD1 for D (6 bases). Trimming shortened V by 5 bases and J by 8 bases, and 18 bases separated the two germline ends. Germline assignment: CDR1 SEHNR and CDR2 FQNEAQ (reference sequence). The CDR3 consists of 15 residues. CDR3 sequence: CASSPSSGQSEKLFF. The CDR3 DNA sequence: TGTGCCAGCAGCCCTAGCAGCGGACAGTCCGAAAAACTGTTTTTT.

The rearrangement joins TRBV5-6 to TRBJ2-7; no clear D. CDR3 length: 14 amino acids. Trimming stripped 0 bases from V and 2 bases from J, with 9 bases between. CDR1 is SGHDT, CDR2 YYEEEE, per germline. Here the CDR3 reads CASSLGVAPYEQYF. The CDR3 DNA reads as TGTGCCAGCAGCTTGGGCGTAGCCCCCTACGAGCAGTACTTC.

This chain links TRBV5-6 with TRBJ2-3, with D tentatively TRBD2 (6 bases). Trimming took 7 bases from V and 4 from J, leaving 16 bases between them. CDR3 size: 14 residues. Per the germline V gene, CDR1 is SGHDT and CDR2 is YYEEEE. The CDR3: CASSRVTGADTQYF. CDR3 nucleotide sequence: TGTGCCAGCTCCCGGGTCACGGGAGCAGATACGCAGTATTTT. Filled out from reference TRBV5-6 and TRBJ2-3, the complete variable domain reads DAGVTQSPTHLIKTRGQQVTLRCSPKSGHDTVSWYQQALGQGPQFIFQYYEEEERQRGNFPDRFSGHQFPNYSSELNVNALLLGDSALYLCASSRVTGADTQYFGPGTRLTVL.

The rearrangement uses TRBV9 and TRBJ1-6, with no clear D. The CDR3 is 16 residues long. Germline V gives CDR1 SGDLS, CDR2 YYNGEE. V was trimmed by 0 bases and J by 2 bases, leaving 9 bases between them. The CDR3 is CASSVATSAYNSPLHF. CDR3 coding DNA: TGTGCCAGCAGCGTAGCTACTTCAGCCTATAATTCACCCCTCCACTTT.

The CDR3 DNA sequence: TGTGCCAGCAGCCAAGGAGGCTCTGTGGTCGGGGTAGCTTTCTTT. As protein: CASSQGGSVVGVAFF. The V and J genes are TRBV3-1 (or the pseudogene TRBV3-2) and TRBJ1-1, with D unclear. V lost 1 base and J lost 10, with 19 bases in between. CDR3 length: 15 amino acids. Germline V gives CDR1 LGHDT, CDR2 YNNKEL (reference sequence).

Comments on this clone: This specimen includes other DNA sequences encoding the same CDR3. The genes are TRBV27 and TRBJ1-5; D call uncertain. The CDR3 has 14 amino acids. Germline V gene data show CDR1 as MNHEY and CDR2 as SMNVEV (reference sequence). V lost 2 bases and J 4 bases, leaving 9 bases between the germline ends. The CDR3 nucleotides are TGTGCCAGCAGTTTAGTAGGCCTAAATCAGCCCCAGCATTTT. It yields the protein CASSLVGLNQPQHF.

The chain links TRBV10-3 to TRBJ1-1; D possibly corresponds to TRBD1 (5 bases). CDR3 length: 14 residues. V shed 6 bases and J shed 4 bases, with 15 bases lying between them. CDR1 and CDR2 from the germline V gene are ENHRY and SYGVKD. This CDR3 is CAISQTGGSTEAFF. The CDR3 nucleotides read TGTGCCATCAGCCAAACGGGGGGGAGCACTGAAGCTTTCTTT.

In this sample, this clone turned up a few times. The rearrangement joins TRBV6-1 to TRBJ2-1, with TRBD2 matching over 8 bases. The CDR3 totals 15 residues. Germline assignment: CDR1 MNHNS and CDR2 SASEGT. With V trimmed by 2 bases and J by 0 bases, 0 bases remained unmatched. For the CDR3, the DNA is TGTGCCAGCAGTGAACTAGCGGGCTCCTACAATGAGCAGTTCTTC. Translated, it gives CASSELAGSYNEQFF.

This clone was seen more than once but under ten times. The rearrangement joins TRBV4-2 to TRBJ2-2; possibly TRBD2 for D (6 bases). Deletions cut 3 bases from V and 6 bases from J, with 23 bases between. Germline lookup yields CDR1 LGHNA and CDR2 YNFKEQ. The CDR3 is made up of 18 amino acids. CDR3 region: CASSHGFSGVGDSGELFF. CDR3 coding DNA: TGTGCCAGCAGCCATGGGTTTAGCGGTGTGGGGGATTCCGGGGAGCTGTTTTTT.

This clone was recorded only once. This chain links TRBV6-2 or TRBV6-3 with TRBJ1-1, with D uncertain. CDR3 length: 13 residues. Germline V gives CDR1 MNHEY, CDR2 SVGEGT. With 2 bases removed from V and 8 bases from J, the gap between germline ends came to 12 bases. CDR3 loop: CASSYGVGSEAFF. The CDR3, as DNA: TGTGCCAGCAGTTACGGGGTGGGGTCGGAAGCTTTCTTT.

This chain uses TRBV3-1 (or the pseudogene TRBV3-2) with TRBJ1-5, with D perhaps TRBD1 (5 bases). Trimming stripped 4 bases from V and 4 bases from J, with 11 bases between. This CDR3 is built from 14 residues. CDR1 and CDR2 from the germline V gene are LGHDT and YNNKEL (reference sequence). The DNA for the CDR3 is TGTGCCAGCAGCCTCGGGACTGTGAATCAGCCCCAGCATTTT. It yields the protein CASSLGTVNQPQHF.

This clone was counted once. This CDR3 reads CASSKVPRNPGANVLTF. CDR3 in DNA: TGTGCCAGCAGCAAAGTTCCCAGGAACCCTGGGGCCAACGTCCTGACTTTC. The rearrangement links TRBV21-1 to TRBJ2-6; TRBD1 is the table's D call, not checked against the DNA. TRBV21-1 is flagged as a pseudogene. The CDR3 consists of 17 residues.